Sequencing of this TCR beta chain was carried out in a study of T cell repertoires in cytomegalovirus infection (dated by TCRdb to the late 2010s). With regard to the full study: Recently identified HLA-C-restricted CMV epitopes, whose presentation resists viral immunomodulation, were targeted by peptide stimulations together with well-studied HLA-B-restricted epitopes. The HLA type of each donor mattered for the analysis, because public TCR beta signatures pointed to carriage of CMV infection along with the matching HLA type.

TCRdb lists the instrument as Illumina HiSeq 1500. TCRdb itself trimmed the public reads at Q25 with fastp, ran MiXCR and retained productive beta chains. Rows merge per CDR3 protein into single entries with the most common DNA and genes. The sample includes approximately 590,000 distinct CDR3 sequences, with roughly 43% observed a single time. 48% of the sample goes to the ten largest clones. Cut back by 3 bases and 2 bases, the V and J ends lie 11 bases apart. CDR1 SGHTA and CDR2 FQGNSA are derived from the germline V gene. The CDR3 measures 15 amino acids from cysteine to phenylalanine. Only the CDR3 region is kept as DNA, spanning 45 bases read in frame from base 1. Study-wide findings and limitations: In both this cohort and an independent cohort of several hundred donors, the cumulative frequency of public TCR beta family members distinguished carriers of CMV infection plus the relevant HLA type. The ex vivo response was dominated by HLA-C-restricted CMV-specific TCR beta clonotypes, which also provided the single most frequent clonotype in two of eight donors.

This specimen's treatment or condition label, interpreted: in vitro stimulation with specific CMV peptide epitopes to enrich CMV-specific T cells. With respect to this clonotype: The target of this receptor is not known. Base quality data are lacking; no much larger clone is found one base away.

The receptor's source is a human donor in good health (CMV status not recorded). Some clones in this sample may be carry-over from other donors' samples. Here the sequenced sample was cultured PBMCs, taken from culture after CMV antigen stimulation. The V gene is TRBV7-2 and the J gene is TRBJ2-1; the D segment cannot be called with confidence. The sequence in DNA is TGTGCCAGCAGCTTCAACTGGAATACCTACAATGAGCAGTTCTTC. Its translation is CASSFNWNTYNEQFF.